The 27 T cell receptor beta chains listed next were all sequenced from one sample in a study of control samples from healthy donors and cancer patients. Assay used: immunoSEQ multiplex PCR; TCRdb lists only in-frame clones, some missing. The sample carries around 80,000 clones, roughly 88% recorded once. The sample was blood. The receptor source for this set is a woman aged 45-60 years in good health.

The chain has TRBV7-9 and TRBJ2-7; D not certain. Trimming removed 5 bases from V and 7 bases from J, with 15 bases in between. The V gene's germline CDR1 is SEHNR and CDR2 FQNEAQ (reference sequence). CDR3 length: 13 amino acids. The CDR3: CASSQDMRGEQYF. The CDR3, as DNA: TGTGCCAGCAGCCAAGATATGCGTGGGGAGCAGTACTTC.

This clone was picked up one time. The chain couples TRBV5-4 to TRBJ1-1; 9 positions match TRBD1. With V trimmed by 0 bases and J by 4 bases, 7 bases remained unmatched. The CDR3 has 16 residues. The germline CDR1 and CDR2 sequences are SGHNT and YYREEE (reference sequence). CDR3 in amino acids: CASSLGAGQGLTEAFF. The CDR3 bases are TGTGCCAGCAGCTTGGGGGCCGGACAGGGGCTCACTGAAGCTTTCTTT.

V is TRBV11-2 and J is TRBJ1-2, with TRBD1 matching over 7 bases. CDR1 is SGHAT, CDR2 FQNNGV, per germline. The V and J ends lost 0 bases and 9 bases, in that order; junction bases with no gene match: 7. CDR3 length equals 14 residues. CDR3: CASSLDNRGPSYTF. CDR3 DNA sequence: TGTGCCAGCAGCTTAGACAACAGGGGCCCTAGCTACACCTTC.

This chain connects TRBV12-3 or TRBV12-4 to TRBJ1-2, with 8 bases fitting TRBD1. With V trimmed by 5 bases and J by 8 bases, 7 bases remained unmatched. The CDR3 sequence is 13 residues long. This chain's CDR3 is CASSLDRVRGYTF. The CDR3 nucleotides are TGTGCCAGCAGTCTGGACAGGGTGAGGGGCTACACCTTC.

The chain uses TRBV5-1 and TRBJ1-5; 7 nucleotides line up with TRBD1. Unmatched junction bases numbered 4, after V lost 1 base and J lost 6 bases. CDR3 size: 14 residues. Germline V gene sequence: CDR1 SGHRS, CDR2 YFSETQ. The CDR3 sequence is CASSLHAGGQPQHF. In DNA form, the CDR3 reads TGCGCCAGCAGCTTGCATGCAGGGGGTCAGCCCCAGCATTTT. The whole variable domain, filled in from reference TRBV5-1 and TRBJ1-5, reads KAGVTQTPRYLIKTRGQQVTLSCSPISGHRSVSWYQQTPGQGLQFLFEYFSETQRNKGNFPGRFSGRQFSNSRSEMNVSTLELGDSALYLCASSLHAGGQPQHFGDGTRLSIL.

This clone was found a few times. V is TRBV5-4 and J is TRBJ1-2; D gene unclear. The CDR3 is 13 residues long. V lost 0 bases to trimming and J lost 6 bases, with 9 bases between them. The germline V gene encodes CDR1 SGHNT and CDR2 YYREEE (reference sequence). CDR3 sequence: CASSLAGVDGYTF. In nucleotides, the CDR3 is TGTGCCAGCAGCTTGGCCGGGGTCGATGGCTACACCTTC.

The chain couples TRBV5-1 to TRBJ2-1, with TRBD2 matching over 9 bases. Trimming removed 6 bases from V and 8 bases from J; junction bases left unmatched: 6. Germline values: CDR1 SGHRS, CDR2 YFSETQ. The CDR3 spans 13 residues. CDR3 sequence: CASTAGGDDEQFF. CDR3 DNA sequence: TGCGCCAGCACAGCGGGGGGAGATGATGAGCAGTTCTTC.

The gene calls are TRBV5-1 and TRBJ2-1; 12 nucleotides align to TRBD2. V shed 0 bases and J 8 bases; nucleotides not matched to a gene: 9. The CDR3 extends over 17 amino acids. Per the germline V gene, CDR1 is SGHRS and CDR2 is YFSETQ. The CDR3: CASSLELLLAGGHEQFF. DNA for the CDR3: TGCGCCAGCAGCTTGGAGCTATTGCTAGCGGGGGGGCATGAGCAGTTCTTC.

CDR3 in amino acids: CAIRGTGAHGYTF. CDR3 nucleotides: TGTGCCATCAGGGGGACAGGGGCCCATGGCTACACCTTC. The rearrangement uses TRBV10-3 and TRBJ1-2; TRBD1 agrees at 10 bases. This CDR3 has 13 amino acids. V dropped 6 bases and J dropped 6; count of bases not matched to a gene: 4. Germline V gene data show CDR1 as ENHRY and CDR2 as SYGVKD.

CDR3 amino acids: CASSTGQENTGELFF. The CDR3 DNA follows: TGTGCCAGCAGCACGGGACAGGAGAACACCGGGGAGCTGTTTTTT. This chain uses TRBV5-6 with TRBJ2-2, with 8 bases identical to TRBD1. CDR3 size: 15 residues. Per germline, CDR1 SGHDT and CDR2 YYEEEE. V lost 4 bases and J lost 1; bases outside the gene matches: 3. Complete variable domain (other parts from reference TRBV5-6 and TRBJ2-2): DAGVTQSPTHLIKTRGQQVTLRCSPKSGHDTVSWYQQALGQGPQFIFQYYEEEERQRGNFPDRFSGHQFPNYSSELNVNALLLGDSALYLCASSTGQENTGELFFGEGSRLTVL.

This chain joins TRBV7-9 and TRBJ1-1; D unclear. Germline V gives CDR1 SEHNR, CDR2 FQNEAQ (reference sequence). The CDR3 is made up of 12 amino acids. The V end lost 5 bases, the J end lost 0 bases, and 4 bases lay between the germline ends. Written as DNA, the CDR3 is TGTGCCAGCAGCCGCCTGAACACTGAAGCTTTCTTT. Its protein product is CASSRLNTEAFF.

The V and J genes are TRBV5-6 and TRBJ1-3; 9 nucleotides agree with TRBD1. V shed 2 bases and J 2 bases; nucleotides not matched to a gene: 2. This CDR3 region has 15 residues. Per germline, CDR1 SGHDT and CDR2 YYEEEE. This CDR3 is CASSFWDRAGNTIYF. CDR3 nucleotide sequence: TGTGCCAGCAGCTTCTGGGACAGGGCTGGAAACACCATATATTTT.

This clone was seen more than once but under ten times. The chain uses TRBV19 and TRBJ1-5; D gene unclear. The CDR3 has 14 residues. Per the germline V gene, CDR1 is LNHDA and CDR2 is SQIVND (reference sequence). Trimming took off 8 bases at V and 1 base at J, with 12 bases between the two ends. The CDR3 is CASWRITSNQPQHF. The CDR3 DNA follows: TGTGCCAGTTGGCGGATTACGAGCAATCAGCCCCAGCATTTT.

The chain couples TRBV7-2 to TRBJ2-2; D call uncertain. Trimming shortened V by 1 base and J by 7 bases, and 4 bases separated the two germline ends. Germline V gives CDR1 SGHTA, CDR2 FQGNSA. The CDR3 length is 12 residues. The CDR3 region is CASSLGIGELFF. The CDR3 DNA is TGTGCCAGCAGCTTAGGTATCGGGGAGCTGTTTTTT.

V usage is TRBV5-1 and J usage is TRBJ2-7; 7 bases are a match to TRBD2. The CDR3 is 14 amino acids. V trimming: 0 bases; J trimming: 3 bases; junction bases outside the gene matches: 3. The V gene's germline CDR1 is SGHRS and CDR2 YFSETQ. The CDR3 nucleotides read TGCGCCAGCAGCTTGGATAGCGGGCTCTACGAGCAGTACTTC. This gives the protein CASSLDSGLYEQYF. Using reference TRBV5-1 and TRBJ2-7 for the parts outside the CDR3, the full variable domain is KAGVTQTPRYLIKTRGQQVTLSCSPISGHRSVSWYQQTPGQGLQFLFEYFSETQRNKGNFPGRFSGRQFSNSRSEMNVSTLELGDSALYLCASSLDSGLYEQYFGPGTRLTVT.

The rearrangement links TRBV4-1 to TRBJ1-5; D remains ambiguous. The CDR3 is 13 residues long. Looked up from germline, CDR1 is MGHRA and CDR2 is YSYEKL. V was cut by 0 bases and J by 5 bases, with 5 bases left in between. The CDR3 DNA reads TGCGCCAGCAGCCAAGAAAGGCATCAGCCCCAGCATTTT. It is translated as CASSQERHQPQHF.

The CDR3 DNA reads TGTGCCAGCAGCTTAGGAGTGGGGACTGAAGCTTTCTTT. This gives the protein CASSLGVGTEAFF. V and J are TRBV7-8 and TRBJ1-1; no reliable D call. Germline CDR1 is SGHVS and CDR2 is FQNEAQ. Trimming took 1 base from V and 5 from J, leaving 8 bases between them. The CDR3 has 13 residues.

This clone was observed a handful of times. J is TRBJ1-2 and V is TRBV27; 8 bases are a match to TRBD1. The CDR3 sequence is 13 residues long. The ends lost 6 bases at V and 8 bases at J; junction bases unmatched: 8. CDR1 and CDR2 from the germline V gene are MNHEY and SMNVEV (reference sequence). This CDR3 is CASRERTGSGYTF. CDR3 bases: TGTGCCAGCAGGGAAAGGACAGGGAGCGGCTACACCTTC.

The chain links TRBV30 to TRBJ2-3; perhaps TRBD1 as D (5 bases). The V and J ends lost 5 bases and 5 bases respectively, with 23 bases between them. Germline V CDR1 and CDR2: GTSNPN, SVGIG (reference sequence). The CDR3 consists of 16 residues. The DNA for the CDR3 is TGTGCCTGGTCCTCTGGAATGGCAGGGTTATTAGATACGCAGTATTTT. It specifies CAWSSGMAGLLDTQYF.

The chain recombines TRBV24-1 with TRBJ2-3, with 11 bases that match TRBD2. Germline V gives CDR1 KGHDR, CDR2 SFDVKD. This CDR3 has 20 amino acids. Germline trimming cut 2 bases from V and 2 bases from J; bases unmatched to any gene: 14. Written as DNA, the CDR3 is TGTGCCACCAGTGATTGCGGGGTAGCGGGGGGGCCGATCAACACAGATACGCAGTATTTT. Residues: CATSDCGVAGGPINTDTQYF.

This chain joins TRBV5-6 and TRBJ2-3; 7 nucleotides line up with TRBD2. Germline CDR1 is SGHDT and CDR2 is YYEEEE. V was pared by 2 bases and J by 4 bases, with 4 bases of the junction left unmatched. CDR3 length: 14 residues. The CDR3 DNA is TGTGCCAGCAGCTTCGGGGCGGGGGCAGATACGCAGTATTTT. Its translation is CASSFGAGADTQYF.

The chain employs TRBV18 and TRBJ1-1; D gene unclear. Trimming shortened V by 3 bases and J by 0 bases, and 11 bases separated the two germline ends. Germline loops: CDR1 KGHSH, CDR2 LQKENI. CDR3 length: 15 amino acids. The CDR3 loop reads CASSPHRTVNTEAFF. The CDR3 coding sequence is TGTGCCAGCTCACCTCACCGGACGGTGAACACTGAAGCTTTCTTT.

J is TRBJ1-1 and V is TRBV20-1, with TRBD1 identical over 7 bases. From germline, CDR1 is DFQATT and CDR2 SNEGSKA (reference sequence). The CDR3 has 15 residues. The V gene end was trimmed by 3 bases and the J gene end by 1 base; junction bases not matched to a gene: 8. The DNA for the CDR3 is TGCAGTGCTAGTAGCCGGACAGGATGGAACACTGAAGCTTTCTTT. This sequence encodes CSASSRTGWNTEAFF.

The chain links TRBV6-1 to TRBJ1-5; D is unclear. In germline, CDR1 is MNHNS, CDR2 SASEGT. Trimming stripped 2 bases from V and 8 bases from J, with 10 bases between. The CDR3 runs 13 residues. The CDR3 region is CASSETTLEPQHF. CDR3 nucleotides: TGTGCCAGCAGTGAAACAACCCTGGAGCCCCAGCATTTT.

The chain has TRBV5-6 and TRBJ2-3; D may match TRBD1 or TRBD2 (6 bases each). The V end lost 2 bases, the J end lost 5 bases, and 15 bases lay between the germline ends. The CDR3 length is 15 residues. Germline V CDR1 and CDR2: SGHDT, YYEEEE. This CDR3 is CASSLIGGGEDTQYF. CDR3 DNA sequence: TGTGCCAGCAGCTTAATCGGGGGCGGGGAAGATACGCAGTATTTT.

A note on this clone: This sample includes further DNA sequences coding for the same CDR3. The chain uses TRBV12-3 or TRBV12-4 and TRBJ1-2, with unresolved D. Deletions cut 1 base from V and 8 bases from J, with 5 bases between. The CDR3 is 11 residues long. CDR3 sequence (DNA): TGTGCCAGCAGTTTAGGATACGGCTACACCTTC. Translating gives CASSLGYGYTF.

There are a few counts of this clone. This chain joins TRBV27 and TRBJ1-1, with D perhaps matching TRBD1 (5 bases). Trimming pared 1 base from V and 4 bases from J, leaving 10 bases between. The CDR3 is 14 residues long. Per germline, CDR1 MNHEY and CDR2 SMNVEV (reference sequence). CDR3 sequence (DNA): TGTGCCAGCAGTTTATTTTCCGGGGCCACTGAAGCTTTCTTT. Protein product: CASSLFSGATEAFF.